The clone carrying this T cell receptor (beta chain) was counted ten times or more. What it binds is unknown. These data belong to a study of regulatory T cells in long-lasting Graves disease. Study in general: For under 3 months, newly diagnosed Graves' patients had been taking antithyroid drugs.

The time point is: newly diagnosed GD, antithyroid drugs for less than 3 months. RNA from PBMCs was the source of the TCR library. General study findings and limits: Favoring TRBV28, TRBJ1-2 and TRBJ2-5 was a feature seen in persistent disease.

Researchers made TCR beta libraries by using iRepertoire HTBI primers and running Arm-PCR on CDR3 regions. As handled by the study authors: The study identified under 80 TRBV and some 13 TRBJ segments across samples. TCRdb fed the multiplex PCR reads into MiXCR, producing one record per CDR3 protein. The V and J calls were not made by the authors but by TCRdb's processing. The table records 200,000 to 250,000 distinct CDR3 sequences, 20% of them present only once. Germline V gene sequence: CDR1 SGHRS, CDR2 YFSETQ. V gave up 6 bases and J gave up 1 base; unmatched junction bases: 1. The CDR3 is 13 residues long.

Sample: peripheral blood mononuclear cells (PBMCs), taken at new diagnosis, from a patient treated with antithyroid drugs. The TCR originated in a female donor with Graves disease. The chain is built from TRBV5-1 and TRBJ2-3; 8 nucleotides align to TRBD2. CDR3 sequence reads: CASTLAGTDTQYF. CDR3 sequence (DNA): TGCGCCAGCACACTAGCGGGCACAGATACGCAGTATTTT.